The 2 T cell receptor beta chains in this list originate from one sample, sequenced in a study of tumor and adjacent non-tumor tissue in lung cancer. RNA was extracted from bulk tissue without any cell sorting. The normal lung tissue was taken more than 3 cm from the tumor edge. Three rounds of nested PCR, following a modified ARM-PCR protocol, produced the TCRbeta library. TCRdb used MiXCR to reprocess the multiplex PCR reads, holding one entry per CDR3 protein. The sample has over 80,000 distinct CDR3 sequences, 76% seen once. The sample taken for sequencing was distant non-tumor lung tissue. These receptor sequences come from a woman in her 50s with non-small cell lung cancer.

This clonotype was counted ten times or more. The junction departs from the called germline gene at one end, perhaps through a read error. The chain recombines TRBV5-5 with TRBJ1-5; weak D call: TRBD1 (6 bases). Germline lookup yields CDR1 SGHKS and CDR2 YYEKEE (reference sequence). The CDR3 has 15 amino acids. This chain's CDR3 is CASSLGGQSNQPQHF. DNA for the CDR3: TGTGCCAGCAGTTTGGGGGGGCAGTCCAATCAGCCCCAGCATTTT.

This clonotype was seen a few times. Since the CDR3 does not end with the conserved phenylalanine or tryptophan, this likely comes from a read error. The V call is TRBV6-5, the J call TRBJ2-1; 10 nucleotides align to TRBD2. There are 14 residues in the CDR3. Per the germline V gene, CDR1 is MNHEY and CDR2 is SVGAGI. CDR3 protein: CASCYEREGHEQFL. The DNA for the CDR3 is TGTGCCAGCTGTTACGAGCGGGAGGGCCATGAGCAGTTCCTC.